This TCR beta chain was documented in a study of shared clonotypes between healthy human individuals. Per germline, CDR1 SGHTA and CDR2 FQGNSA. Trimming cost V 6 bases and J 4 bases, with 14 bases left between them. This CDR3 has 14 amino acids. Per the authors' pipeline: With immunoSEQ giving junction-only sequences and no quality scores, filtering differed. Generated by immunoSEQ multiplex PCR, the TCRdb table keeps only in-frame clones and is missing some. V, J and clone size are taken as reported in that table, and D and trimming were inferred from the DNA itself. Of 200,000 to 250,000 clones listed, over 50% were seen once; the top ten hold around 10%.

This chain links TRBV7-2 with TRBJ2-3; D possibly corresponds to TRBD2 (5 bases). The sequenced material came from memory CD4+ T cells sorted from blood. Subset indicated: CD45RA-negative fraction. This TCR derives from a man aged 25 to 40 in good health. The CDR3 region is CASRARGGADTQYF. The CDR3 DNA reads TGTGCCAGCAGAGCCCGGGGTGGCGCAGATACGCAGTATTTT.